Below, one TCR beta chain is given with its context. Its antigen is still unknown. The CDR3 has 15 amino acids. V gave up 6 bases and J gave up 4 bases, with 19 bases separating them. Germline assignment: CDR1 MNHEY and CDR2 SVGAGI. The sample is drawn from a study of STAT5B mutations in CD4+ large granular lymphocyte leukemia. Generated by immunoSEQ multiplex PCR, the TCRdb table keeps only in-frame clones and is missing some. The sample shows about 30,000 clones, approximately 81% of them seen only once. Whole-study results and caveats: Top patient clones used TRBV06 genes more often: 8/27 versus 2/35 in controls. No patients shared main leukemic clonotypes, though around 25% appeared at low frequency elsewhere.

This TCR came from a human donor in good health. The specimen sequenced was CD4+ T cells from blood buffy coats. This rearrangement joins TRBV6-5 to TRBJ2-7; D is unclear. The CDR3 is CASSRDLTRTYEQYF. The CDR3 DNA reads as TGTGCCAGCAGCCGAGACCTGACCCGTACGTACGAGCAGTACTTC.